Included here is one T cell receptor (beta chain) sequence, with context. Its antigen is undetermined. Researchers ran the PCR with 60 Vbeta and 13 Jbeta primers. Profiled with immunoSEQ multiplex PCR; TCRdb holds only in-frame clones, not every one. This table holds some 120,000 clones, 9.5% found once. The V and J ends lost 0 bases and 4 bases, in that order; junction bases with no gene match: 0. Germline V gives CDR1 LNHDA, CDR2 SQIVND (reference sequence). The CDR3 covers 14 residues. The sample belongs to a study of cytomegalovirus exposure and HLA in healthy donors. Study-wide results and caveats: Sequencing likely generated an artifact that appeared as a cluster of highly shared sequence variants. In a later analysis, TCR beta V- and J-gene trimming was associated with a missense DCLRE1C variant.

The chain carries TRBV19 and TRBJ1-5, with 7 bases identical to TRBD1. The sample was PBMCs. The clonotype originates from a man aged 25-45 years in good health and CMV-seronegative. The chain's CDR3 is CASSIEQGNQPQHF. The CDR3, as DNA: TGTGCCAGTAGTATAGAACAGGGGAATCAGCCCCAGCATTTT.